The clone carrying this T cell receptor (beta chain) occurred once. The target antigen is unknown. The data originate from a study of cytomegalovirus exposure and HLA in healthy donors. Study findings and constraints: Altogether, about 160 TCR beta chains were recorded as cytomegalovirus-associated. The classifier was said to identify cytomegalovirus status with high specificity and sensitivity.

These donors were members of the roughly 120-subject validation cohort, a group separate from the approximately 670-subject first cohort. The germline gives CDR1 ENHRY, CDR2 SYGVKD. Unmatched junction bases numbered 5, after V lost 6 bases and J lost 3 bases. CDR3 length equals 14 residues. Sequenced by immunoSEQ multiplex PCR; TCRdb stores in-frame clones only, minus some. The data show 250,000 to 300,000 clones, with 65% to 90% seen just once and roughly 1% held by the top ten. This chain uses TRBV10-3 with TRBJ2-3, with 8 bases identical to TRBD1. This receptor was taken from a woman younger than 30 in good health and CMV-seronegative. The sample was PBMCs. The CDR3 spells CAISGQGETDTQYF. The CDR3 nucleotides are TGTGCCATCAGCGGACAGGGTGAGACAGATACGCAGTATTTT.